This passage covers 3 T cell receptor beta chains from one sample sequenced in a study of blood T cell repertoires in COVID-19. Data came from immunoSEQ multiplex PCR; TCRdb stores just in-frame clones and leaves some out. Here the sample spans around 140,000 clones, about four fifths being singletons. Sequences were obtained from peripheral blood. These receptors were obtained from a man aged 55 to 70 with acute or convalescent COVID-19.

The chain joins TRBV19 to TRBJ2-1, with 7 bases aligning to TRBD1. The CDR3 is made up of 14 amino acids. The germline V gene encodes CDR1 LNHDA and CDR2 SQIVND (reference sequence). Trimming at V came to 3 bases and at J to 7 bases, leaving 6 bases not matched to a gene. The CDR3 nucleotides read TGTGCCAGTAGTATGGGACAGCGACGGAATGAGCAGTTCTTC. Translating it yields CASSMGQRRNEQFF.

This clone occurred once. The chain combines TRBV5-8 with TRBJ1-5; perhaps TRBD1 as D (6 bases). This CDR3 has 14 amino acids. V lost 4 bases, J lost 5 bases, and 13 bases lay in between. Germline V CDR1 and CDR2: SGHTS, YDEGEE. As DNA, the CDR3 is TGTGCCAGCAGCGGTCAGGGGAGGGATCAGCCCCAGCATTTT. Residues: CASSGQGRDQPQHF.

This clone was detected only a few times. V and J are TRBV9 and TRBJ2-3, with 9 bases identical to TRBD2. The CDR3 totals 13 residues. Germline CDR1 reads SGDLS; CDR2 reads YYNGEE. The J segment lost 12 bases and the V segment lost 0 bases, leaving 5 bases of the junction unmatched. The CDR3 nucleotides are TGTGCCAGCAGCGTAGCGCTAGCGGGGACACAGTATTTT. The encoded protein is CASSVALAGTQYF.